These 32 T cell receptor beta chains were sequenced from one sample in a study of regulatory T cells in long-lasting Graves disease. Specified time point: newly diagnosed GD, antithyroid drugs for less than 3 months. PBMC-derived RNA was used for the TCR library. Researchers made TCR beta libraries by using iRepertoire HTBI primers and running Arm-PCR on CDR3 regions. MiXCR, run by TCRdb on the multiplex PCR reads, gives a single entry per CDR3 protein. The sample lists roughly 420,000 distinct CDR3 sequences, over 15% occurring once. Another study also made use of these data, one on T cells in Graves' hyperthyroidism and ophthalmopathy.

The sequenced sample was peripheral blood mononuclear cells (PBMCs), obtained at new diagnosis, from a patient treated with antithyroid drugs. The receptor source for this set is a woman aged 18-35 years with Graves disease.

This clonotype occurred many times. The chain has TRBV30 and TRBJ1-5, with 9 positions matching TRBD1. The J segment lost 3 bases and the V segment lost 2 bases, leaving 5 bases of the junction unmatched. CDR3 length: 15 residues. Per germline, CDR1 GTSNPN and CDR2 SVGIG (reference sequence). For the CDR3, the DNA is TGTGCCTGGAGTCCCGGGACAGGGTACAATCAGCCCCAGCATTTT. Translating it yields CAWSPGTGYNQPQHF. The variable domain in full, completed from reference TRBV30 and TRBJ1-5, reads SQTIHQWPATLVQPVGSPLSLECTVEGTSNPNLYWYRQAAGRGLQLLFYSVGIGQISSEVPQNLSASRPQDRQFILSSKKLLLSDSGFYLCAWSPGTGYNQPQHFGDGTRLSIL.

In its sample, this clonotype was seen many times. This chain uses TRBV5-1 with TRBJ2-7, with 7 bases lining up with TRBD2. The germline gives CDR1 SGHRS, CDR2 YFSETQ. The CDR3 contains 15 residues. Trimming at V came to 3 bases and at J to 0 bases, leaving 6 bases not matched to a gene. The CDR3 loop reads CASSWGLPGSYEQYF. DNA for the CDR3: TGCGCCAGCAGCTGGGGACTACCGGGCTCCTACGAGCAGTACTTC.

This clonotype was recorded many times. The chain couples TRBV2 to TRBJ2-5; D gene unclear. CDR3 length: 14 amino acids. Germline V CDR1 and CDR2: SNHLY, FYNNEI. V was shortened by 6 bases and J by 1 base, with 12 bases between the two germline ends. This CDR3 reads CASRGFTRQETQYF. The CDR3 DNA follows: TGTGCCAGCAGGGGGTTTACACGCCAAGAGACCCAGTACTTC.

This clonotype was seen many times. The chain employs TRBV3-1 and TRBJ2-7, with TRBD2 matching over 8 bases. V dropped 3 bases and J dropped 11; count of bases not matched to a gene: 6. This CDR3 has 12 residues. Germline CDR1 reads LGHDT; CDR2 reads YNNKEL (reference sequence). CDR3 residues: CASSQGSGEEYF. DNA of the CDR3: TGTGCCAGCAGCCAGGGTAGCGGGGAAGAGTACTTC.

This clonotype occurred many times. This chain links TRBV30 with TRBJ2-7; no definite D call. CDR1 and CDR2 from the germline V gene are GTSNPN and SVGIG (reference sequence). Deletions cut 2 bases from V and 2 bases from J, with 10 bases between. CDR3 length equals 13 residues. As DNA, the CDR3 is TGTGCCTGGAGTCTAGAATGGACCTACGAGCAGTACTTC. This gives the protein CAWSLEWTYEQYF. Full variable domain (missing parts from reference TRBV30 and TRBJ2-7): SQTIHQWPATLVQPVGSPLSLECTVEGTSNPNLYWYRQAAGRGLQLLFYSVGIGQISSEVPQNLSASRPQDRQFILSSKKLLLSDSGFYLCAWSLEWTYEQYFGPGTRLTVT.

This clonotype was counted many times. CDR3 protein: CASSSPRGSGRGYEQFF. The CDR3 nucleotides read TGTGCCAGCAGTTCCCCACGGGGTAGCGGGAGGGGGTATGAGCAGTTCTTC. The rearrangement links TRBV28 to TRBJ2-1; 11 bases match TRBD2. CDR1 and CDR2 from the germline V gene are MDHEN and SYDVKM. J gave up 8 bases and V 4 bases, and 13 bases lay outside the gene matches. The CDR3 sequence is 17 residues long.

In the case of this clonotype: A much larger clone is a single base away; this may be a read error. The chain combines TRBV6-2 or TRBV6-3 with TRBJ2-7, with 8 bases lining up with TRBD1. This CDR3 region has 15 residues. Per the germline V gene, CDR1 is MNHEY and CDR2 is SVGEGT. DNA of the CDR3: TGTGCCTGCAGTGAAGTGAGTGGGACAGGTGACGAGCAGTACTTC. It specifies CACSEVSGTGDEQYF.

In this sample, this clonotype turned up many times. V and J are TRBV28 and TRBJ1-4; D gene ambiguous. This CDR3 has 15 amino acids. V lost 5 bases and J 8 bases, leaving 18 bases between the germline ends. In germline, CDR1 is MDHEN, CDR2 SYDVKM. CDR3 coding DNA: TGTGCCAGCAGTCTGAGTGGAGGGTTGCAAGAAAAACTGTTTTTT. It is translated as CASSLSGGLQEKLFF. The whole variable domain, filled in from reference TRBV28 and TRBJ1-4, reads DVKVTQSSRYLVKRTGEKVFLECVQDMDHENMFWYRQDPGLGLRLIYFSYDVKMKEKGDIPEGYSVSREKKERFSLILESASTNQTSMYLCASSLSGGLQEKLFFGSGTQLSVL.

The genes are TRBV7-3 and TRBJ2-1; D might be TRBD2 (13 bases). Germline V gives CDR1 SGHTA, CDR2 FQGTGA. The V and J ends lost 4 bases and 0 bases respectively, with 31 bases between them. CDR3 size: 22 residues. CDR3 in amino acids: CASSSPLMGLAGQGASYNEQFF. The CDR3 DNA follows: TGTGCCAGCAGCTCCCCTCTCATGGGACTAGCGGGACAGGGGGCCTCCTACAATGAGCAGTTCTTC.

This clonotype has at least ten counts. This sequence joins TRBV5-1 and TRBJ1-2; 9 bases align to TRBD1. Looked up from germline, CDR1 is SGHRS and CDR2 is YFSETQ. This CDR3 has 16 residues. The J segment lost 5 bases and the V segment lost 2 bases, leaving 10 bases of the junction unmatched. CDR3 sequence reads: CASSLYLGQGRYGYTF. The DNA for the CDR3 is TGCGCCAGCAGCTTATATTTGGGACAGGGTCGTTATGGCTACACCTTC.

This clonotype was counted ten times or more. This rearrangement joins TRBV6-1 to TRBJ1-1, with D perhaps TRBD1 (6 bases). The CDR3 consists of 14 residues. The germline CDR1 and CDR2 sequences are MNHNS and SASEGT. The V and J ends lost 10 bases and 1 base respectively, with 16 bases between them. CDR3 in DNA: TGTGCCACCAGGGGCACGGGACAGAACACTGAAGCTTTCTTT. It encodes CATRGTGQNTEAFF.

The chain joins TRBV5-1 to TRBJ2-7; D may be TRBD1 (5 bases). V was trimmed by 0 bases and J by 2 bases, leaving 12 bases between them. The CDR3 is 15 residues long. CDR1 SGHRS and CDR2 YFSETQ come from the germline V gene. The CDR3 reads CASSLEDSSPYEQYF. The CDR3 bases are TGCGCCAGCAGCTTGGAAGACAGCTCTCCCTACGAGCAGTACTTC.

This clonotype has a count of ten or more. This chain links TRBV18 with TRBJ2-4; D is uncertain. The CDR3 is made up of 14 amino acids. Trimming pared 2 bases from V and 0 bases from J, leaving 5 bases between. CDR1 is KGHSH and CDR2 is LQKENI in the germline V gene. DNA for the CDR3: TGTGCCAGCTCACCATGGGGAGCCAAAAACATTCAGTACTTC. Protein product: CASSPWGAKNIQYF.

This chain joins TRBV6-2 or TRBV6-3 and TRBJ2-7; unclear D gene. Germline-derived CDR1 and CDR2 are MNHEY and SVGEGT. The CDR3 spans 12 residues. V lost 4 bases, J lost 6 bases, and 10 bases lay in between. This CDR3 is CASSSPYREQYF. CDR3 nucleotide sequence: TGTGCCAGCAGTTCTCCCTATCGCGAGCAGTACTTC.

This clonotype was counted ten times or more. The rearrangement links TRBV5-1 to TRBJ2-4; maybe TRBD2 (7 bases). From germline, CDR1 is SGHRS and CDR2 YFSETQ. V gave up 4 bases and J gave up 7 bases, with 18 bases separating them. CDR3 length: 15 amino acids. As DNA, the CDR3 is TGCGCCAGCAGCGGGGGGCGCGGGAGAATGAACATTCAGTACTTC. Translated: CASSGGRGRMNIQYF.

This clonotype was counted ten times or more. The chain recombines TRBV28 with TRBJ2-1, with 12 nucleotides matching TRBD2. The CDR3 length is 16 residues. CDR1 MDHEN and CDR2 SYDVKM come from the germline V gene. The trim removed 6 bases at V and 8 bases at J, leaving 11 bases unmatched. Here the CDR3 reads CASSARLAGESYEQFF. The CDR3 DNA is TGTGCCAGCAGCGCCAGACTAGCGGGAGAGAGCTATGAGCAGTTCTTC.

On this clonotype: A much larger clone lies a single base off, so this may be a read error. The chain employs TRBV7-2 and TRBJ2-1; 10 nucleotides agree with TRBD1. The J call is uncertain, as TRBJ2-7 better fits the DNA end. Germline CDR1 SGHTA, CDR2 FQGNSA. The CDR3 is made up of 15 amino acids. For the CDR3, the DNA is TGTGCCAGCAGCTCGACAGGGGGCGGCTACAATGAGCAGTACTTC. It is translated as CASSSTGGGYNEQYF.

In its sample, this clonotype was seen many times. The chain employs TRBV6-1 and TRBJ2-7; no clear D. V dropped 6 bases and J dropped 4 bases, with 16 bases sitting between them. The CDR3 is 14 amino acids. The V gene's germline CDR1 is MNHNS and CDR2 SASEGT. In nucleotides, the CDR3 is TGTGCCAGCAGAACCGGAACTGGGAAGTACGAGCAGTACTTC. Translated: CASRTGTGKYEQYF.

This clonotype has at least ten counts. The chain links TRBV28 to TRBJ1-5, with 8 positions matching TRBD1. V was clipped by 4 bases and J by 2 bases; unmatched bases: 7. Looked up from germline, CDR1 is MDHEN and CDR2 is SYDVKM. CDR3 size: 16 residues. The CDR3 bases are TGTGCCAGCAGTTCATGGTCGGGACAGGGCAATCAGCCCCAGCATTTT. Its translation is CASSSWSGQGNQPQHF.

This clonotype has more than one count but fewer than ten. This chain connects TRBV10-2 to TRBJ1-4, with a tentative D call TRBD1 (5 bases). The CDR3 runs to 15 residues. Trimming took 5 bases from V and 6 from J, leaving 16 bases between them. The germline CDR1 and CDR2 sequences are WSHSY and SAAADI. The CDR3 nucleotides read TGCGCCAGCAGTTATCCAGGGTCTAGGGATGAAAAACTGTTTTTT. Its protein is CASSYPGSRDEKLFF.

This clonotype came up many times. This chain links TRBV6-2 or TRBV6-3 with TRBJ2-1; 9 bases match TRBD2. The ends lost 1 base at V and 12 bases at J; junction bases unmatched: 13. The CDR3 consists of 16 residues. Germline values: CDR1 MNHEY, CDR2 SVGEGT. CDR3 loop: CASSYFRSGRGDGQFF. The CDR3 region has the DNA TGTGCCAGCAGTTACTTTCGTAGCGGGAGAGGGGATGGGCAGTTCTTC.

The chain is built from TRBV5-6 and TRBJ2-7, with 11 bases matching TRBD2. Germline CDR1 SGHDT, CDR2 YYEEEE. The CDR3 length is 14 residues. V lost 7 bases and J lost 2; bases outside the gene matches: 5. The CDR3 sequence is CASELAGDPYEQYF. As DNA, the CDR3 is TGTGCCAGCGAACTAGCGGGAGATCCCTACGAGCAGTACTTC. The whole variable domain, filled in from reference TRBV5-6 and TRBJ2-7, reads DAGVTQSPTHLIKTRGQQVTLRCSPKSGHDTVSWYQQALGQGPQFIFQYYEEEERQRGNFPDRFSGHQFPNYSSELNVNALLLGDSALYLCASELAGDPYEQYFGPGTRLTVT.

In its sample, this clonotype was seen a few times. V is TRBV25-1 and J is TRBJ1-1; a weak D match, TRBD1 (6 bases). This CDR3 spans 16 amino acids. V lost 0 bases and J lost 7, with 18 bases in between. CDR1 is MGHDK, CDR2 SYGVNS, per germline. CDR3 amino acids: CASSEYPDSPGNEAFF. The CDR3 bases are TGTGCCAGCAGTGAATACCCGGACAGCCCCGGCAATGAAGCTTTCTTT.

The rearrangement links TRBV19 to TRBJ2-3; 11 nucleotides line up with TRBD2. The ends lost 5 bases at V and 3 bases at J; junction bases unmatched: 7. The V gene's germline CDR1 is LNHDA and CDR2 SQIVND (reference sequence). The length of the CDR3 is 16 residues. CDR3 sequence (DNA): TGTGCCAGTAGTGCACTAGCGGGAGAAGAGACAGATACGCAGTATTTT. It codes for CASSALAGEETDTQYF. Full variable domain (rest looked up from reference TRBV19 and TRBJ2-3): DGGITQSPKYLFRKEGQNVTLSCEQNLNHDAMYWYRQDPGQGLRLIYYSQIVNDFQKGDIAEGYSVSREKKESFPLTVTSAQKNPTAFYLCASSALAGEETDTQYFGPGTRLTVL.

Many counts were recorded for this clonotype. The chain employs TRBV28 and TRBJ2-3; possible D gene TRBD1, 7 bases. This CDR3 has 14 residues. V lost 6 bases to trimming and J lost 0 bases, with 10 bases between them. Germline V lookup: CDR1 MDHEN, CDR2 SYDVKM. The CDR3 is CASRTGTSTDTQYF. The CDR3 region has the DNA TGTGCCAGCAGGACAGGGACTAGCACAGATACGCAGTATTTT.

This clonotype appeared many times. The genes are TRBV5-1 and TRBJ2-3; 9 bases align to TRBD2. The CDR3 covers 16 residues. Per the germline V gene, CDR1 is SGHRS and CDR2 is YFSETQ. V dropped 0 bases and J dropped 2; count of bases not matched to a gene: 4. The CDR3 region has the DNA TGCGCCAGCAGCTTGGGGGGACTAGCTAACACAGATACGCAGTATTTT. It encodes CASSLGGLANTDTQYF.

The CDR3 region has the DNA TGTGCCAGCAGCCAAGGGCGCCTTAGCGGTGAGGCCTACGAGCAGTACTTC. Translating gives CASSQGRLSGEAYEQYF. The chain links TRBV3-1 to TRBJ2-7; weak D call: TRBD2 (6 bases). The V gene's germline CDR1 is LGHDT and CDR2 YNNKEL (reference sequence). The V and J ends lost 1 base and 2 bases respectively, with 18 bases between them. There are 17 residues in the CDR3.

This clonotype appeared a few times. This chain uses TRBV7-6 with TRBJ2-1; 13 bases line up with TRBD2. In germline, CDR1 is SGHVS, CDR2 FNYEAQ. The V segment lost 5 bases and the J segment 5 bases; nucleotides outside the gene matches: 12. The CDR3 runs to 18 residues. CDR3 sequence reads: CASSRLAGGWVRDNEQFF. CDR3 DNA sequence: TGTGCCAGCAGCCGACTAGCGGGAGGCTGGGTCCGGGACAATGAGCAGTTCTTC.

With respect to this clonotype: With a much larger clone just one base away, this may be a read error. The J gene is TRBJ1-5, the V gene TRBV28; D ambiguous. The germline V gene encodes CDR1 MDHEN and CDR2 SYDVKM. The CDR3 contains 16 residues. CDR3 residues: CASSSPSRRLNQRQHF. DNA of the CDR3: TGTGCCAGCAGTTCCCCTAGCAGGAGACTCAATCAGCGCCAGCATTTT.

This rearrangement joins TRBV28 to TRBJ1-5; D is possibly TRBD1 (5 bases). Germline values: CDR1 MDHEN, CDR2 SYDVKM. The CDR3 runs to 14 residues. V lost 3 bases and J lost 4, with 10 bases in between. CDR3 amino acids: CASSLGRDNQPQHF. DNA for the CDR3: TGTGCCAGCAGTTTGGGGCGGGATAATCAGCCCCAGCATTTT.

This rearrangement joins TRBV5-1 to TRBJ2-2; D may correspond to TRBD1 or TRBD2 (5 bases each). The germline V and J ends were trimmed by 4 bases and 3 bases, with 13 bases remaining between them. The CDR3 is made up of 15 amino acids. Per the germline V gene, CDR1 is SGHRS and CDR2 is YFSETQ. CDR3 nucleotide sequence: TGCGCCAGCAGCACCCGGGACCCACACACCGGGGAGCTGTTTTTT. Amino acids: CASSTRDPHTGELFF.

In this sample, this clonotype turned up many times. The chain uses TRBV6-2 or TRBV6-3 and TRBJ2-1, with 7 positions matching TRBD2. J was trimmed by 5 bases and V by 3 bases; bases with no gene match: 4. The CDR3 has 14 residues. Germline values: CDR1 MNHEY, CDR2 SVGEGT. CDR3 loop: CASSYGAGDNEQFF. The CDR3 DNA reads TGTGCCAGCAGTTATGGGGCGGGAGACAATGAGCAGTTCTTC.